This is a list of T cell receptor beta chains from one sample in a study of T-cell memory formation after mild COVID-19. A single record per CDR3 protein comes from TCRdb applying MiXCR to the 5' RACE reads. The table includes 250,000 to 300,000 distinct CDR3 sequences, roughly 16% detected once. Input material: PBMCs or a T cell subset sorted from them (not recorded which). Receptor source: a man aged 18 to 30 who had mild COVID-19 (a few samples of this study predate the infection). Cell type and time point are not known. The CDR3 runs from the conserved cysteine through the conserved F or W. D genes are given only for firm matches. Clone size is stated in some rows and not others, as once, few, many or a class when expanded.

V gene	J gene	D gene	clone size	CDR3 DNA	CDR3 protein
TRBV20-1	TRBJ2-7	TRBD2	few	TGCAGTGCTAGAGATCACGGGGGGACCTACGAGCAGTACTTC	CSARDHGGTYEQYF
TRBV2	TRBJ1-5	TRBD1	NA	TGTGCCAGCAGTGTCGACAGGGGTGATCAGCCCCAGCATTTT	CASSVDRGDQPQHF
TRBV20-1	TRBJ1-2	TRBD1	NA	TGCAGTGCCCGACCCGGACAGGGCTATGGCTACACCTTC	CSARPGQGYGYTF
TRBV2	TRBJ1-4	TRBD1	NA	TGTGCCAGCACTCGCACGACAGGGGGAGAAAAACTGTTTTTT	CASTRTTGGEKLFF
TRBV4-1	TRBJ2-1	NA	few	TGCGCCAGCAGCCAAGTGAGGAGGGGGGGCCGGAATGAGCAGTTCTTC	CASSQVRRGGRNEQFF
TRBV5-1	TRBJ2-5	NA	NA	TGCGCCAGCAGCTCCACCTCGGGTTCCGAGACCCAGTACTTC	CASSSTSGSETQYF
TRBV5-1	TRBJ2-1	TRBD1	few	TGCGCCAGCAGCCTGCCGGACAGGGGCGTCGATGAGCAGTTCTTC	CASSLPDRGVDEQFF
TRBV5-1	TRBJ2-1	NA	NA	TGCGCCAGCAGCTTGAGGGGGGGCAATGAGCAGTTCTTC	CASSLRGGNEQFF
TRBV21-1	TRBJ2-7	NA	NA	TGTGCCAGCAGCAGTAGGACAGGGGAAGATTACGAGCAGTACTTC	CASSSRTGEDYEQYF
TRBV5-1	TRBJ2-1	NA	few	TGCGCCAGCAGCTTGGACGGGCCCAGGGGGGGAAGGGAGCAGTTCTTC	CASSLDGPRGGREQFF
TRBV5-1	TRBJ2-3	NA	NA	TGCGCCAGCAGCTTGGCCATCGCAGATACGCAGTATTTT	CASSLAIADTQYF
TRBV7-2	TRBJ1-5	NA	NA	TGTGCCAGCAGCTTAGCAGTTAATCAGCCCCAGCATTTT	CASSLAVNQPQHF
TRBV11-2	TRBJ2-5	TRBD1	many	TGTGCCAGCAGCTTAGTTCGGGGACAGGCTAAAGGGACCCAGTACTTC	CASSLVRGQAKGTQYF
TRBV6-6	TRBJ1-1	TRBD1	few	TGTGCCAGCAGTCCGCCCCGACAGGGGGACACTGAAGCTTTCTTT	CASSPPRQGDTEAFF
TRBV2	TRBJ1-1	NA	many	TGTGCCAGCAGTCTCGCACCGAACACTGAAGCTTTCTTT	CASSLAPNTEAFF
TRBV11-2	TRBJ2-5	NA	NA	TGTGCCACCGGGACCGTCCAAGAGACCCAGTACTTC	CATGTVQETQYF
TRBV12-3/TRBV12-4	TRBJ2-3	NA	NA	TGTGCCAGCAGTTTAGCTCTCCCGGTCGGGGGTACGCAGTATTTT	CASSLALPVGGTQYF
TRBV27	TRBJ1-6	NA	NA	TGTGCCAGCTCCCTTCGGGCAGGGACGGATTCACCCCTCCACTTT	CASSLRAGTDSPLHF